This T cell receptor (beta chain) was profiled in a study of shared clonotypes between healthy human individuals. Regarding the study as a whole: Shared across several donors were around 4.7% of the naive CD4 clonotypes.

This clone has a handful of counts. Its antigen is not known. The sample has other DNA sequences that encode this CDR3 too. Clones were sequenced by immunoSEQ multiplex PCR, and TCRdb holds only the in-frame ones, with some missing. The data hold 2 million to 3 million clones, with under 95% observed a single time. Germline CDR1 MDHEN, CDR2 SYDVKM. This CDR3 is 14 amino acids long. V was trimmed by 4 bases and J by 1 base, leaving 7 bases between them. The sequenced sample was naive CD4+ T cells from PBMCs. The subset: CD45RA+ positively selected. This TCR derives from a man aged 18-30 years in good health. Some clones in this sample may be carry-over from other donors' samples. The rearrangement links TRBV28 to TRBJ2-2; no definite D call. Here the CDR3 DNA reads TGTGCCAGCAGTTCCCCAGGGAACACCGGGGAGCTGTTTTTT. Residues: CASSSPGNTGELFF. Together with reference TRBV28 and TRBJ2-2, the CDR3 gives the full variable domain: DVKVTQSSRYLVKRTGEKVFLECVQDMDHENMFWYRQDPGLGLRLIYFSYDVKMKEKGDIPEGYSVSREKKERFSLILESASTNQTSMYLCASSSPGNTGELFFGEGSRLTVL.